Listed below are T cell receptor beta chains from one sample, sequenced in a study of T-cell reconstitution after alpha-beta-depleted transplantation in children. TCRdb ran MiXCR on the PCR reads and lists one entry per CDR3 protein. The table includes around 270,000 distinct CDR3 sequences, 9.5% to 13% detected once. The sample in question was PBMCs, obtained before TCRalphabeta/CD19-depleted stem cell transplant. The receptors were gathered from a boy younger than two with acute myeloid leukemia, due to receive a stem cell transplant. The CDR3 runs from the conserved cysteine through the conserved F or W. The D gene is left open where the match is weak. The listing skips clone size in some rows; elsewhere it reads once, few, many or a size class.

v_gene,abundance,len,j_gene,d_gene,CDR3nt,CDR3aa
TRBV11-2,few,18,TRBJ2-7,TRBD1,TGTGCCAGCAGCATAAACCGGCGGGTGGCAGGGGGTCCCTACGAGCAGTACTTC,CASSINRRVAGGPYEQYF
TRBV11-2,many,16,TRBJ1-1,.,TGTGCCAGCAGCTTACTCGGACACCGCGTGAACACTGAAGCTTTCTTT,CASSLLGHRVNTEAFF
TRBV6-4,many,14,TRBJ2-3,.,TGTGCCAGCAGTCCGTTTAGTATGGCAGATACGCAGTATTTT,CASSPFSMADTQYF
TRBV7-7,many,15,TRBJ2-5,TRBD2,TGTGCCAGCAGCCTAAACCCTAGCGGGCAAGAGACCCAGTACTTC,CASSLNPSGQETQYF
TRBV12-3/TRBV12-4,few,14,TRBJ2-7,TRBD1,TGTGCCAGCTGCCCCCGAGACAGGGTCTACGAGCAGTACTTC,CASCPRDRVYEQYF
TRBV10-3,many,14,TRBJ2-3,.,TGTGCCATCAGTGAGTCTGGGCCGAGAGATACGCAGTATTTT,CAISESGPRDTQYF
TRBV4-2,many,14,TRBJ1-2,.,TGTGCCAGCAGCCAGGTTCAGGGTTCCTATGGCTACACCTTC,CASSQVQGSYGYTF
TRBV5-1,many,15,TRBJ2-7,TRBD1,TGCGCCAGCAGCCTGGGACAGGACTTCTCCTACGAGCAGTACTTC,CASSLGQDFSYEQYF
TRBV10-3,many,15,TRBJ2-7,TRBD2,TGTGCCATCAGTGAGGAAAGCGGGACCTGGTACGAGCAGTACTTC,CAISEESGTWYEQYF
TRBV13,many,17,TRBJ1-4,TRBD1,TGTGCCAGCAGCCCTTATCGACAGGGAACAACTAATGAAAAACTGTTTTTT,CASSPYRQGTTNEKLFF
TRBV18,many,16,TRBJ2-4,.,TGTGCCAGCTCACCACGGTTCGGGCTAACAGGGTACATTCAGTACTTC,CASSPRFGLTGYIQYF
TRBV19,many,11,TRBJ2-5,.,TGTGCCAGTAGGGCCCAAGAGACCCAGTACTTC,CASRAQETQYF
TRBV12-3/TRBV12-4,many,15,TRBJ1-6,.,TGTGCCAGCAGTTGGGCAATCTCCTATAATTCACCCCTCCACTTT,CASSWAISYNSPLHF
TRBV5-6,many,14,TRBJ2-7,TRBD2,TGTGCCAGCAGCTTGACTAGCGGGTACCGCGAGCAGTACTTC,CASSLTSGYREQYF
TRBV27,many,15,TRBJ2-1,.,TGTGCCAGCAGGGGCTTGGGCAGCTCCTACAATGAGCAGTTCTTC,CASRGLGSSYNEQFF
TRBV5-1,many,15,TRBJ1-6,.,TGCGCCAGCAGTTCCGGGACACCCGACAATTCACCCCTCCACTTT,CASSSGTPDNSPLHF
TRBV6-2/TRBV6-3,.,16,TRBJ2-2,.,TGTGCCAGCAGCTACGGCTTGATTCGGAGCACCGGGGAGCTGTTTTTT,CASSYGLIRSTGELFF
TRBV7-2,many,13,TRBJ1-6,.,TGTGCCAGCAGCTCCCGGTATAATTCACCCCTCCACTTT,CASSSRYNSPLHF
TRBV29-1,many,14,TRBJ1-3,.,TGCAGCGTTGGGGGACGGAGCTCTGGAAACACCATATATTTT,CSVGGRSSGNTIYF
TRBV27,many,17,TRBJ2-1,.,TGTGCCAGCAGTCGGGTGGGGGCTACCGACCGTTACAATGAGCAGTTCTTC,CASSRVGATDRYNEQFF